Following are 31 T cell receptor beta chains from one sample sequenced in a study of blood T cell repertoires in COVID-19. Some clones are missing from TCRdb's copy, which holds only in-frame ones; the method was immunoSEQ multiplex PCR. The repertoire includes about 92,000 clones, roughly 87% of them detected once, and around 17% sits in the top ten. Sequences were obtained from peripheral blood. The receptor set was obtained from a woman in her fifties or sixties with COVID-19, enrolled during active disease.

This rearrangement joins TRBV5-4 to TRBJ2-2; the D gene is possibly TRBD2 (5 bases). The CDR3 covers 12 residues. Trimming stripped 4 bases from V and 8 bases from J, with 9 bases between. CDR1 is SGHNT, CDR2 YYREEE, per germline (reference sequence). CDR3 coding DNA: TGTGCCAGCAGCCGGGGTGTGGGGGAGCTGTTTTTT. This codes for CASSRGVGELFF.

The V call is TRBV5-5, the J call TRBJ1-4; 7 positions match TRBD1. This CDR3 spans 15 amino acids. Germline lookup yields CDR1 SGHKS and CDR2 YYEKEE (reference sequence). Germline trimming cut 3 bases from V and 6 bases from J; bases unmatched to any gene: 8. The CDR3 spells CASSYNRGLDEKLFF. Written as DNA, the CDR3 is TGTGCCAGCAGCTATAACAGGGGACTCGATGAAAAACTGTTTTTT.

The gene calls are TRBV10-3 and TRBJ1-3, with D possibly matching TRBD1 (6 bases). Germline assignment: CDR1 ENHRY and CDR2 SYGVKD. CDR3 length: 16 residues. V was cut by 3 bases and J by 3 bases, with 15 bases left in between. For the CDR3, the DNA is TGTGCCATCAGTGACCTACAGGGTGGCAGTGGAAACACCATATATTTT. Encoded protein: CAISDLQGGSGNTIYF.

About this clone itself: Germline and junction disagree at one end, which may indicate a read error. The CDR3 DNA reads as TGTGCCAGCAGTTTAGTCGGGACACAAGAAGCCTTCTTT. This gives the protein CASSLVGTQEAFF. This chain connects TRBV6-5 to TRBJ1-1, with D perhaps matching TRBD1 (6 bases). The CDR3 sequence is 13 residues long. The germline V gene has CDR1 MNHEY and CDR2 SVGAGI.

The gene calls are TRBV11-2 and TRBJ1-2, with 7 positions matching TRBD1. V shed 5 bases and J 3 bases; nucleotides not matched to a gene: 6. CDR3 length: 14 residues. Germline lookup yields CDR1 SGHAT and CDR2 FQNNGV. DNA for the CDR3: TGTGCCAGCAGCCCGGGACAGCTAGACTATGGCTACACCTTC. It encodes CASSPGQLDYGYTF.

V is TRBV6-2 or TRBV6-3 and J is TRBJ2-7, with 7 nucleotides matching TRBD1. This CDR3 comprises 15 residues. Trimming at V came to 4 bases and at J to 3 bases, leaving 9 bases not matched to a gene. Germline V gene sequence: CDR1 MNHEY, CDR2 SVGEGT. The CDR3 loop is CASSSGQVGSYEQYF. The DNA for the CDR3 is TGTGCCAGCAGTTCCGGACAGGTCGGTAGCTACGAGCAGTACTTC.

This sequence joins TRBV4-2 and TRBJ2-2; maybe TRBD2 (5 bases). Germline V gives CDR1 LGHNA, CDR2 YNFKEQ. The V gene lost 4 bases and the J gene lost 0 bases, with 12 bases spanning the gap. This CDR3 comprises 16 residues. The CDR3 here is CASSRSSGSNTGELFF. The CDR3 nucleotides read TGTGCCAGCAGCCGATCATCGGGGTCGAACACCGGGGAGCTGTTTTTT.

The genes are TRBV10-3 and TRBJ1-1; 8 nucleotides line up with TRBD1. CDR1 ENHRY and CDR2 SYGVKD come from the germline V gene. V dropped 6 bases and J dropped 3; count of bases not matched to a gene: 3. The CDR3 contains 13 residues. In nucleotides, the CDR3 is TGTGCCATCAGGCAGGGGGCGGACACTGAAGCTTTCTTT. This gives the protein CAIRQGADTEAFF.

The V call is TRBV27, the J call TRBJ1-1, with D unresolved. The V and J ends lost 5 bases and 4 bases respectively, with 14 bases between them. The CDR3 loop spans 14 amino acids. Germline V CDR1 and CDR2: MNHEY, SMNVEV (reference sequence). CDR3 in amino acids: CASSPIALGTEAFF. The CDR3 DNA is TGTGCCAGCAGTCCCATAGCCTTGGGCACTGAAGCTTTCTTT.

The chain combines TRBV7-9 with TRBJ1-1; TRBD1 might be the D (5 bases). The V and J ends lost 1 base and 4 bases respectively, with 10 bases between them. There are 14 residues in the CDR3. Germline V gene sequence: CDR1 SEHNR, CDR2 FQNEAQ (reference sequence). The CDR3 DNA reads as TGTGCCAGCAGCTTAGGCAGGGCCCTCACTGAAGCTTTCTTT. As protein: CASSLGRALTEAFF.

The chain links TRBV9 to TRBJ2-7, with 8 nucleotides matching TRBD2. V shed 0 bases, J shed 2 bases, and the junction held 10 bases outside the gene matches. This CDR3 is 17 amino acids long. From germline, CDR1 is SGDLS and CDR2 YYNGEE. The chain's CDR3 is CASSVEVGAGGPYEQYF. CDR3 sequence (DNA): TGTGCCAGCAGCGTAGAGGTAGGGGCGGGGGGCCCCTACGAGCAGTACTTC.

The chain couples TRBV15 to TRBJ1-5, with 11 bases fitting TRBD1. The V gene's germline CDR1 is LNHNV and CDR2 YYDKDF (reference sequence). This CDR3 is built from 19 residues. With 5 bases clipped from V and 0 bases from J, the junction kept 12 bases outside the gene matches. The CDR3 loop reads CATSPYWTGGYYSNQPQHF. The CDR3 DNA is TGTGCCACCAGCCCCTACTGGACAGGGGGCTACTATAGCAATCAGCCCCAGCATTTT.

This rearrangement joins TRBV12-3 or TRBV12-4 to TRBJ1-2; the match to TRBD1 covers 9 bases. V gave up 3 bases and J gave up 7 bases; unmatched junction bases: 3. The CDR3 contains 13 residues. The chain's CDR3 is CASSLGQGLGYTF. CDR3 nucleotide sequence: TGTGCCAGCAGTTTGGGACAGGGACTTGGCTACACCTTC.

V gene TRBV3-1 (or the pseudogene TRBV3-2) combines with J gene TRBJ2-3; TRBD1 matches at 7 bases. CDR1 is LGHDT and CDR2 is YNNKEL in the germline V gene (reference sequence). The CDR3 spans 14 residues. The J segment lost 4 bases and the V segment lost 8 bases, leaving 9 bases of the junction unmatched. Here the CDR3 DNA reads TGTGCCAGCGAGTACAGGGGTGGCGCAGATACGCAGTATTTT. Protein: CASEYRGGADTQYF.

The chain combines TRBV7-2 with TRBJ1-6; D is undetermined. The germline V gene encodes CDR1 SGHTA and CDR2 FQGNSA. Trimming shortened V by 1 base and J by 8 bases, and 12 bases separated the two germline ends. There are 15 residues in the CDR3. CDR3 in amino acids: CASSLVAGADSPLHF. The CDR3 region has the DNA TGTGCCAGCAGCTTAGTCGCGGGAGCGGATTCACCCCTCCACTTT. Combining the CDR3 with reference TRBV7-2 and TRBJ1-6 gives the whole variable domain GAGVSQSPSNKVTEKGKDVELRCDPISGHTALYWYRQSLGQGLEFLIYFQGNSAPDKSGLPSDRFSAERTGGSVSTLTIQRTQQEDSAVYLCASSLVAGADSPLHFGNGTRLTVT.

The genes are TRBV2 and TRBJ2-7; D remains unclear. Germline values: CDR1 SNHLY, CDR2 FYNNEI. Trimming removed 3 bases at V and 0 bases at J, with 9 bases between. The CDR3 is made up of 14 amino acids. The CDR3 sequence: CASSDGLSSYEQYF. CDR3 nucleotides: TGTGCCAGCAGTGATGGGCTCTCCTCCTACGAGCAGTACTTC.

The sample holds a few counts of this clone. CDR3 protein: CASSLFIDYTQYF. CDR3 DNA: TGTGCCAGCAGCTTGTTTATAGATTATACGCAGTATTTT. The V and J genes are TRBV5-6 and TRBJ2-3; no definite D call. CDR3 length equals 13 residues. Germline V gene sequence: CDR1 SGHDT, CDR2 YYEEEE. V lost 1 base, J lost 7 bases, and 10 bases lay in between.

The CDR3 reads CASSKVRGPPYQPQHF. In DNA form, the CDR3 reads TGTGCCAGCAGCAAAGTGAGGGGGCCGCCTTATCAGCCCCAGCATTTT. This chain joins TRBV21-1 and TRBJ1-5; the listed D gene, TRBD1, was not tested against the DNA. TRBV21-1 is reported as a pseudogene. The CDR3 has 16 amino acids.

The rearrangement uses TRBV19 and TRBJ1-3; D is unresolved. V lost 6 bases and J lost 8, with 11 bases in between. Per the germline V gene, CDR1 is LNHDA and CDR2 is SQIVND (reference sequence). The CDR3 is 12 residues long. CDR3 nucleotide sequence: TGTGCCAGTAGCACCAATCGGGACACCATATATTTT. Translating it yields CASSTNRDTIYF.

This CDR3 is CARSPVRGWETQYF. CDR3 nucleotides: TGTGCCAGAAGCCCCGTCCGGGGGTGGGAGACCCAGTACTTC. V is TRBV7-5 and J is TRBJ2-5; TRBD2 is taken as the D call from the table, unchecked against the DNA. TRBV7-5 is designated a pseudogene. The CDR3 has 14 amino acids.

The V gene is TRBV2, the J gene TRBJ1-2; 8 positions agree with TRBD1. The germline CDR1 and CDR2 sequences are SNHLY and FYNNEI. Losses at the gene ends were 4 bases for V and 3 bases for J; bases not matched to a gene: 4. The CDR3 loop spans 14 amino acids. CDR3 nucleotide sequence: TGTGCCAGCAGTGCTCAGGGGGCCGACTATGGCTACACCTTC. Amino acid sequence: CASSAQGADYGYTF.

In DNA form, the CDR3 reads TGTGCCAGCAGTACATACAGGGGGTCTGACTATGGCTACACCTTC. Protein product: CASSTYRGSDYGYTF. The J gene is TRBJ1-2, the V gene TRBV27; the match to TRBD1 covers 8 bases. CDR1 is MNHEY, CDR2 SMNVEV, per germline (reference sequence). The ends lost 5 bases at V and 3 bases at J; junction bases unmatched: 8. The CDR3 is 15 residues long.

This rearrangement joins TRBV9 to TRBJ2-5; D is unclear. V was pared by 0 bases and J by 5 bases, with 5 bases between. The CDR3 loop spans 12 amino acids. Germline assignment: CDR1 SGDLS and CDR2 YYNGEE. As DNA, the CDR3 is TGTGCCAGCAGCGTAGCGAGGGAGACCCAGTACTTC. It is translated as CASSVARETQYF.

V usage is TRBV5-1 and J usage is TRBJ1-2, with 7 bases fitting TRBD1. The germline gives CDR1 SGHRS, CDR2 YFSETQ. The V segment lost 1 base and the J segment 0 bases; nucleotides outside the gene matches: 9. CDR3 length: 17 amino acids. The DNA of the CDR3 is TGCGCCAGCAGCTTGCGGGCAGGGGGGCTAGCTAACTATGGCTACACCTTC. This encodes CASSLRAGGLANYGYTF.

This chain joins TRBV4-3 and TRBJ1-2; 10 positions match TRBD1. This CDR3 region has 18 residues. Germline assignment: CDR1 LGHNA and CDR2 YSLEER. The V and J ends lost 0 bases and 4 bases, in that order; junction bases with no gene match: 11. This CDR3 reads CASSQDVGQGTFGYGYTF. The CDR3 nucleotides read TGCGCCAGCAGCCAAGATGTGGGACAGGGGACCTTTGGCTATGGCTACACCTTC.

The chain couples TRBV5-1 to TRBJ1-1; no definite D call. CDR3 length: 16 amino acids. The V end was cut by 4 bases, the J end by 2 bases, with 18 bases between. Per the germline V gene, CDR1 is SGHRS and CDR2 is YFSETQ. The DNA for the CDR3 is TGCGCCAGCAGCCACGAAAACCCAGGAATCAACACTGAAGCTTTCTTT. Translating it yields CASSHENPGINTEAFF.

CDR3: CASSQVLTGEDLYGYTF. CDR3 in DNA: TGCGCCAGCAGCCAAGTTTTGACCGGAGAAGACCTCTATGGCTACACCTTC. V is TRBV4-3 and J is TRBJ1-2; D remains unclear. The V end was cut by 1 base, the J end by 4 bases, with 19 bases between. This CDR3 is 17 amino acids long. Germline loops: CDR1 LGHNA, CDR2 YSLEER.

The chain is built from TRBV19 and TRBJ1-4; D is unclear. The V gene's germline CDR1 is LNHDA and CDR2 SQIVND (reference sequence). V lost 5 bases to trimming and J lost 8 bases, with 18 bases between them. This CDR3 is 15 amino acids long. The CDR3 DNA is TGTGCCAGTAGTGTGAACACAAAAGTATACGAAAAACTGTTTTTT. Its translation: CASSVNTKVYEKLFF.

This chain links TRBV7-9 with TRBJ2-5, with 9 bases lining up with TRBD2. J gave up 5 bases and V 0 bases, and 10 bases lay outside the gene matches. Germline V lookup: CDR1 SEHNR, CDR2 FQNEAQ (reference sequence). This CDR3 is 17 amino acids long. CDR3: CASSLAEASGAGETQYF. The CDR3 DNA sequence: TGTGCCAGCAGCTTAGCGGAGGCTAGCGGGGCAGGCGAGACCCAGTACTTC.

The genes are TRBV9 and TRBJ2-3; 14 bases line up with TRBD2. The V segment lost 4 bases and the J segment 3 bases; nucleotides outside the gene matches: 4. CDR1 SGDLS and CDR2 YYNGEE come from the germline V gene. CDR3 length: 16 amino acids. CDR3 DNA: TGTGCCAGCAGCAAAGGACTAGCGGGGGGTACAGATACGCAGTATTTT. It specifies CASSKGLAGGTDTQYF. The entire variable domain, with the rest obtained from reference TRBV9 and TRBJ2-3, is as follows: DSGVTQTPKHLITATGQRVTLRCSPRSGDLSVYWYQQSLDQGLQFLIQYYNGEERAKGNILERFSAQQFPDLHSELNLSSLELGDSALYFCASSKGLAGGTDTQYFGPGTRLTVL.

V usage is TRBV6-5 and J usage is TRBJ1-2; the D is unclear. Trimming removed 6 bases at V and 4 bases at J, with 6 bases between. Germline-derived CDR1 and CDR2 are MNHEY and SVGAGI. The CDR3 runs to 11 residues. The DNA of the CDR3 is TGTGCCAGCAGGGCGGGCTATGGCTACACCTTC. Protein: CASRAGYGYTF.